Listed here is a single T cell receptor (beta chain). Its antigen remains unknown. CDR1 is SQVTM, CDR2 ANQGSEA, per germline. The CDR3 length is 14 residues. This record comes from a study of identical twins. Points from the study as a whole: The study based its conclusions on cross-sectional statistical analysis and did not follow the same donors. Abundant cord blood beta clonotypes carried fewer insertions; memory repertoires showed none.

Via MiXCR, TCRdb re-called the 5' RACE reads, giving one row per CDR3 protein. The sample lists hundreds of thousands of distinct CDR3 sequences, about 7% occurring once. The same data also went into a second study, on yellow fever vaccine responses in identical twins.

This clonotype originated in a woman aged 18-29 years in good health. The sample was memory (CD45RO+) T cells sorted from blood. This rearrangement joins TRBV29-1 to TRBJ2-5, with D possibly being TRBD1 or TRBD2 (6 bases each). The CDR3 DNA is TGCAGTGTTTTGGGGGGCATGGGGCAAGAGACCCAGTACTTC. Its protein product is CSVLGGMGQETQYF.